The 20 T cell receptor beta chains presented below share a single source sample, sequenced in a study of human T cells and chemical hapten exposure. The time point is: patch test 3, about 24 weeks after DPC sensitization. Sample treatment: therapeutic diphenylcyclopropenone sensitization with weekly scalp DPC. MiXCR, applied by TCRdb to the RACE reads, yields one record per CDR3 protein. The sample lists roughly 100,000 distinct CDR3 sequences, 30% to 35% seen once, with about 2.9% in the top ten. The source was whole blood, collected in connection with sensitization to the hapten diphenylcyclopropenone (DPC). The receptors were gathered from a man aged 40-49 years with alopecia areata. Some clones in this sample may be carry-over from other donors' samples.

CDR3 nucleotides: TGCGCCAGCAGCTTGGTGGGACAGTCTAACACTGAAGCTTTCTTT. It translates to CASSLVGQSNTEAFF. This chain connects TRBV5-1 to TRBJ1-1; 7 positions match TRBD1. Germline loops: CDR1 SGHRS, CDR2 YFSETQ. The CDR3 consists of 15 residues. J was trimmed by 2 bases and V by 0 bases; bases with no gene match: 4.

The CDR3 region has the DNA TGTGCCAGCAGTTACCAAAAACCAGGGGGATTGAACACTGAAGCTTTCTTT. This gives the protein CASSYQKPGGLNTEAFF. V is TRBV6-5 and J is TRBJ1-1; the match to TRBD1 covers 7 bases. J lost 0 bases, V lost 2 bases, and 9 bases had no gene match. Germline CDR1 reads MNHEY; CDR2 reads SVGAGI. The CDR3 covers 17 residues.

CDR3 region: CASSFPTAPNTEAFF. The DNA for the CDR3 is TGCGCCAGCAGCTTCCCGACAGCCCCGAACACTGAAGCTTTCTTT. This chain connects TRBV5-1 to TRBJ1-1, with D perhaps TRBD1 (5 bases). The germline gives CDR1 SGHRS, CDR2 YFSETQ. The CDR3 is made up of 15 amino acids. Trimming pared 2 bases from V and 1 base from J, leaving 12 bases between.

The rearrangement joins TRBV27 to TRBJ1-1; D possibly corresponds to TRBD1 (6 bases). Trimming pared 2 bases from V and 1 base from J, leaving 11 bases between. The germline CDR1 and CDR2 sequences are MNHEY and SMNVEV (reference sequence). The CDR3 is made up of 15 amino acids. CDR3 DNA sequence: TGTGCCAGCAGTTTACGAGGGGGACAGAACACTGAAGCTTTCTTT. Protein product: CASSLRGGQNTEAFF.

This chain joins TRBV5-5 and TRBJ2-3; D gene ambiguous. V dropped 3 bases and J dropped 8 bases, with 13 bases sitting between them. Germline V gene data show CDR1 as SGHKS and CDR2 as YYEKEE (reference sequence). This CDR3 contains 13 residues. CDR3 DNA sequence: TGTGCCAGCAGCTCTGAAAATGTGGGTACGCAGTATTTT. Translating gives CASSSENVGTQYF.

The rearrangement links TRBV6-5 to TRBJ2-7; 13 bases map to TRBD2. CDR1 and CDR2 from the germline V gene are MNHEY and SVGAGI. V shed 3 bases and J 2 bases; nucleotides not matched to a gene: 4. This CDR3 comprises 16 residues. The CDR3 DNA reads TGTGCCAGCAGTTATGGGACTAGCGGGGATCCCTACGAGCAGTACTTC. Encoded protein: CASSYGTSGDPYEQYF.

The rearrangement uses TRBV6-1 and TRBJ1-4; D is unclear. V was cut by 6 bases and J by 2 bases, with 13 bases left in between. Germline V gene data show CDR1 as MNHNS and CDR2 as SASEGT. The CDR3 loop spans 15 amino acids. CDR3 region: CASRYTRGTNEKLFF. The CDR3 region has the DNA TGTGCCAGCAGATACACCCGAGGGACTAATGAAAAACTGTTTTTT.

This clonotype was counted once. The rearrangement uses TRBV10-3 and TRBJ2-2, with no clear D. The CDR3 length is 14 residues. From germline, CDR1 is ENHRY and CDR2 SYGVKD. V lost 5 bases, J lost 1 base, and 8 bases lay in between. CDR3 sequence: CAISIQRNTGELFF. In nucleotides, the CDR3 is TGTGCCATCAGTATTCAACGGAACACCGGGGAGCTGTTTTTT.

This clonotype was seen a handful of times. The genes are TRBV7-2 and TRBJ2-3; 11 bases fit TRBD2. The CDR3 length is 17 residues. CDR1 and CDR2 from the germline V gene are SGHTA and FQGNSA. V lost 5 bases, J lost 5 bases, and 12 bases stayed unmatched. The CDR3 loop is CASSLRWGLAGGDTQYF. CDR3 DNA sequence: TGTGCCAGCAGCCTCCGTTGGGGGCTAGCGGGAGGAGATACGCAGTATTTT.

V gene TRBV6-2 or TRBV6-3 combines with J gene TRBJ2-7; D unresolved. The CDR3 sequence is 12 residues long. In germline, CDR1 is MNHEY, CDR2 SVGEGT. Trimming removed 6 bases from V and 5 bases from J, with 11 bases in between. CDR3 in DNA: TGTGCCAGCAGCCAGTCGTCCCACGAGCAGTACTTC. Residues: CASSQSSHEQYF.

The chain joins TRBV7-6 to TRBJ1-1; D might be TRBD1 (5 bases). Per germline, CDR1 SGHVS and CDR2 FNYEAQ. This CDR3 comprises 17 residues. V lost 4 bases, J lost 11 bases, and 29 bases lay in between. The CDR3 sequence: CASSSLTMVQPVGGAFF. Written as DNA, the CDR3 is TGTGCCAGCAGCTCCCTAACTATGGTACAGCCCGTCGGGGGGGCTTTCTTT.

In this sample, this clonotype turned up a few times. The chain joins TRBV24-1 to TRBJ2-1; 16 bases map to TRBD2. This CDR3 region has 20 residues. The trim removed 5 bases at V and 1 base at J, leaving 10 bases unmatched. CDR1 and CDR2 from the germline V gene are KGHDR and SFDVKD. The CDR3 is CATSGSGTSGRVVSYNEQFF. The CDR3 DNA sequence: TGTGCCACCAGTGGTTCGGGGACTAGCGGGAGGGTTGTTTCCTACAATGAGCAGTTCTTC.

This clonotype was detected only a few times. This chain joins TRBV27 and TRBJ2-5, with no clear D. The germline CDR1 and CDR2 sequences are MNHEY and SMNVEV (reference sequence). The CDR3 is 14 amino acids. Trimming pared 2 bases from V and 2 bases from J, leaving 9 bases between. Written as DNA, the CDR3 is TGTGCCAGCAGTTTACAAGGGTATCAAGAGACCCAGTACTTC. It specifies CASSLQGYQETQYF.

This clonotype was counted only a few times. The J gene is TRBJ2-3, the V gene TRBV7-9; D gene uncertain. The CDR3 length is 11 residues. The ends were cut back, 5 bases at V and 9 bases at J, with 9 bases in the middle. Germline V gene lookup returns CDR1 SEHNR and CDR2 FQNEAQ (reference sequence). The CDR3 region is CASSLTGTQYF. CDR3 coding DNA: TGTGCCAGCAGCCTAACCGGGACGCAGTATTTT.

This clonotype was seen more than once but under ten times. The chain recombines TRBV5-5 with TRBJ2-7; 8 bases fit TRBD1. Germline V CDR1 and CDR2: SGHKS, YYEKEE (reference sequence). Trimming cost V 7 bases and J 4 bases; bases outside gene matches: 19. The CDR3 contains 17 residues. As DNA, the CDR3 is TGTGCCAGCTCTTCAAAGGGAGACAGGGGTTTTGGGTACGAGCAGTACGTC. It is translated as CASSSKGDRGFGYEQYV.

The CDR3 sequence is CASSEARHRGFGYGYTF. CDR3 DNA sequence: TGTGCCAGCAGTGAAGCCCGACACAGGGGGTTTGGGTATGGCTACACCTTC. The chain carries TRBV2 and TRBJ1-2, with 8 bases fitting TRBD1. V was pared by 0 bases and J by 5 bases, with 11 bases of the junction left unmatched. The CDR3 is 17 amino acids. CDR1 SNHLY and CDR2 FYNNEI come from the germline V gene.

This chain joins TRBV6-2 or TRBV6-3 and TRBJ2-5; 11 bases are a match to TRBD1. The length of the CDR3 is 19 residues. Trimming at V came to 7 bases and at J to 3 bases, leaving 19 bases not matched to a gene. Germline loops: CDR1 MNHEY, CDR2 SVGEGT. CDR3 sequence: CASTNLPPGTGGGKETQYF. The CDR3 DNA is TGTGCCAGCACCAACCTGCCTCCGGGGACAGGGGGTGGAAAAGAGACCCAGTACTTC.

The chain carries TRBV7-6 and TRBJ2-3; 7 bases are a match to TRBD2. Germline lookup yields CDR1 SGHVS and CDR2 FNYEAQ. J was trimmed by 2 bases and V by 5 bases; bases with no gene match: 4. The CDR3 covers 14 residues. Here the CDR3 reads CASSTGLVTDTQYF. The CDR3 bases are TGTGCCAGCAGCACCGGACTAGTCACAGATACGCAGTATTTT.

At least ten counts were recorded for this clonotype. V is TRBV27 and J is TRBJ2-7, with 10 bases lining up with TRBD1. Germline CDR1 and CDR2: MNHEY and SMNVEV (reference sequence). CDR3 length: 15 residues. V lost 6 bases and J lost 4; bases outside the gene matches: 9. CDR3 residues: CASSFAGTGVYEQYV. The CDR3, as DNA: TGTGCCAGCAGCTTTGCCGGGACAGGGGTGTACGAGCAGTACGTC.

This clonotype showed up just a few times. The chain uses TRBV7-2 and TRBJ1-6; 7 positions agree with TRBD1. The V gene's germline CDR1 is SGHTA and CDR2 FQGNSA. The CDR3 has 15 amino acids. V lost 3 bases to trimming and J lost 6 bases; unmatched junction nucleotides: 5. The CDR3 DNA follows: TGTGCCAGCAGCTTCCCGACAGGGACTAATTCACCCCTCCACTTT. It yields the protein CASSFPTGTNSPLHF.